This T cell receptor (beta chain) was documented in a study of neurological immune-mediated disorders. About the research overall: There were around 34 multiple sclerosis patients; some 31 were relapsing-remitting and 3 were secondary progressive. General study findings and limits: CDR3 amino acid sequences found in expanded clones were never shared across subjects, suggesting private repertoires in all groups. The most TCR clonal expansion was seen in HTLV-1-associated myelopathy, whereas the least was seen in multiple sclerosis, below the level in healthy controls.

The V gene's germline CDR1 is SGHRS and CDR2 YFSETQ. Trimming removed 3 bases at V and 9 bases at J, with 19 bases between. CDR3 length equals 16 residues. Every sequencing run generated in excess of 160 million TCR-beta sequences. These sequences covered 15-18 subjects. TCRdb re-analysed the 5' RACE reads in MiXCR, keeping a single row per CDR3 protein. The data show around 70,000 distinct CDR3 sequences, 2.5% to 4% seen once. The table lists this clonotype with many counts. What it binds is not known. The rearrangement links TRBV5-1 to TRBJ1-6; D may be TRBD1 (5 bases). The sequenced sample was PBMCs. This receptor was obtained from a woman aged 50 to 65 with multiple sclerosis. This chain's CDR3 is CASSSSGGGRSSPLHF. The CDR3 bases are TGCGCCAGCAGCTCCTCCGGCGGGGGTCGGAGTTCACCCCTCCACTTT.